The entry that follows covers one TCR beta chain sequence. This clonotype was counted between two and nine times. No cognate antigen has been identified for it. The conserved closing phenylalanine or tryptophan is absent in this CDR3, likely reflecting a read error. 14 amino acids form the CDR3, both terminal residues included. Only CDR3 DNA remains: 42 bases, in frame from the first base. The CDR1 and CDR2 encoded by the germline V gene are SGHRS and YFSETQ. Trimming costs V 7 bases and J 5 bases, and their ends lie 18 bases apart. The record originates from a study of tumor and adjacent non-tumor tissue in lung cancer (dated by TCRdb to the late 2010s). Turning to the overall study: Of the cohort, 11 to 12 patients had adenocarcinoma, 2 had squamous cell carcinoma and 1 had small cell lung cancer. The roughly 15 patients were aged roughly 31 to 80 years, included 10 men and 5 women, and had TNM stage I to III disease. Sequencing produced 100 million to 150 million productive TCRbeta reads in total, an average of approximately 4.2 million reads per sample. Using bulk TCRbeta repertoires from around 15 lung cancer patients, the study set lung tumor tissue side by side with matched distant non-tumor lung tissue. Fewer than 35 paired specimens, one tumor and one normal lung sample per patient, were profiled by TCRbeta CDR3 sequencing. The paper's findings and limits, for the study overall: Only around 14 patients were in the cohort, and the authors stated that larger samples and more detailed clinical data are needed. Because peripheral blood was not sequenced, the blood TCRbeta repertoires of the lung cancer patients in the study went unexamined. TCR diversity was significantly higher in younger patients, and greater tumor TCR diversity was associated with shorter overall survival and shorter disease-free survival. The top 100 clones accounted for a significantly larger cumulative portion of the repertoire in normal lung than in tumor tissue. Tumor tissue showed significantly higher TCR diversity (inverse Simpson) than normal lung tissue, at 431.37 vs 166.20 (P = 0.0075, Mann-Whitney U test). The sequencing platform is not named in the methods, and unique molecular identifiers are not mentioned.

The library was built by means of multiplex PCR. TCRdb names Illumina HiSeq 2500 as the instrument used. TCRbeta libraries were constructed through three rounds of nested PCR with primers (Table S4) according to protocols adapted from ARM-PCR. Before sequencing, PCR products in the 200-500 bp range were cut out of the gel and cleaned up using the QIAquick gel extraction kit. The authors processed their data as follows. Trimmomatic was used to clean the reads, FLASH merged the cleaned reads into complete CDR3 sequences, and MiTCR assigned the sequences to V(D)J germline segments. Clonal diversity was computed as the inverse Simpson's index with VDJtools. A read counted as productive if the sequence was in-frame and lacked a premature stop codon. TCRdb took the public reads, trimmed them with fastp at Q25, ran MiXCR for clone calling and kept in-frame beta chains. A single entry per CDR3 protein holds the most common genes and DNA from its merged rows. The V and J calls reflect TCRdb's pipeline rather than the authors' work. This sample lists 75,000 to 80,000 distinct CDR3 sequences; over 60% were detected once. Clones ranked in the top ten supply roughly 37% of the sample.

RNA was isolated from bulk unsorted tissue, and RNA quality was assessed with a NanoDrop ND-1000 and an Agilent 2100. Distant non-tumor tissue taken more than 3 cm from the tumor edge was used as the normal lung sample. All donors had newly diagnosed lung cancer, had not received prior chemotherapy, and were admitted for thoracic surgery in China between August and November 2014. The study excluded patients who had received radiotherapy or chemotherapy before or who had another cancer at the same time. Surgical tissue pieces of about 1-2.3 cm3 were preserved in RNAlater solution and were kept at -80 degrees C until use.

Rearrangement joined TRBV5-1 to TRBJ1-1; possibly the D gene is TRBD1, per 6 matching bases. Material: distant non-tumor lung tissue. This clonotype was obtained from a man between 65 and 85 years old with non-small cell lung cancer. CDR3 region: CASGVRGGETEAFL. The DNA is TGCGCCAGCGGAGTAAGAGGGGGGGAGACTGAAGCTTTCTTA.